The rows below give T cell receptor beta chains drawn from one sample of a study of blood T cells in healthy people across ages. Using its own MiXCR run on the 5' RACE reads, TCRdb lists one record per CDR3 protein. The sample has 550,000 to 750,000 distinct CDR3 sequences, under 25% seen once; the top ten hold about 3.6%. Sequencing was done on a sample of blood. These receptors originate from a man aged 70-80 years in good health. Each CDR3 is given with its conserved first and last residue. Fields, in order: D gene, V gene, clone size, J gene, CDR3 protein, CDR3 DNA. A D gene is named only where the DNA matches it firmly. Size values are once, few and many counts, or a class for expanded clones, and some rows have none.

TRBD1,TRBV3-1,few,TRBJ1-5,CASSQSSGGYQPQHF,TGTGCCAGCAGCCAATCTTCAGGGGGATATCAGCCCCAGCATTTT
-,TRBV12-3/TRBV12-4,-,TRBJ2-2,CASTNTNTGELFF,TGTGCCAGCACTAATACGAACACCGGGGAGCTGTTTTTT
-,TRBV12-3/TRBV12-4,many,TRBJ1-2,CASSLGRGGYGYTF,TGTGCCAGCAGTTTGGGCAGGGGAGGGTATGGCTACACCTTC
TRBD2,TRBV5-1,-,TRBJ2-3,CASSSYPGTSGTDTQYF,TGCGCCAGCAGCTCCTACCCCGGGACTAGCGGCACAGATACGCAGTATTTT
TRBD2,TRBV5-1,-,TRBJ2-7,CASSLAQGGSYEQYF,TGCGCCAGCAGCTTGGCCCAGGGAGGGTCCTACGAGCAGTACTTC
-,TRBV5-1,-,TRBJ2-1,CASTPNQYNEQFF,TGCGCCAGCACCCCTAACCAGTACAATGAGCAGTTCTTC
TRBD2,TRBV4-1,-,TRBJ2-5,CASSQREAGETQYF,TGCGCCAGCAGCCAACGGGAGGCCGGGGAGACCCAGTACTTC
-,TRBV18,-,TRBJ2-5,CASSPRRGVQETQYF,TGTGCCAGCTCACCACGAAGGGGGGTCCAAGAGACCCAGTACTTC
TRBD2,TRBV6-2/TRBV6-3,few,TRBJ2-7,CASLLSASGAYEQYF,TGTGCCAGCCTCCTCTCGGCTAGCGGGGCCTACGAGCAGTACTTC
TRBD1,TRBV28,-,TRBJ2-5,CASSPRDSQGETQYF,TGTGCCAGCAGTCCCCGGGACAGCCAGGGTGAGACCCAGTACTTC
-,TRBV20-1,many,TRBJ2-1,CSARDLRVTSSYNEQFF,TGCAGTGCTAGAGATCTGAGGGTCACGAGCTCCTACAATGAGCAGTTCTTC
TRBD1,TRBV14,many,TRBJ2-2,CASSPWDRENTGELFF,TGTGCCAGCAGCCCATGGGACAGGGAGAACACCGGGGAGCTGTTTTTT
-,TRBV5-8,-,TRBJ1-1,CASSLVRGTDTEAFF,TGTGCCAGCAGCTTGGTTAGGGGAACGGACACTGAAGCTTTCTTT
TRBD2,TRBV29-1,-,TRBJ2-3,CSVEGLAGGTHTQYF,TGCAGCGTTGAAGGGCTAGCGGGAGGAACACATACGCAGTATTTT
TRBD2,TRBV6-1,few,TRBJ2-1,CASSEAGREIDEQFF,TGTGCCAGCAGTGAAGCAGGGCGGGAGATCGATGAGCAGTTCTTC
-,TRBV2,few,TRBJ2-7,CASSVDLSALYEQYF,TGTGCCAGCAGTGTGGACCTCTCGGCCCTCTACGAGCAGTACTTC
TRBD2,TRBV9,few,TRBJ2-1,CASSDGTSRVDEQFF,TGTGCCAGCAGCGACGGGACTAGTCGAGTCGATGAGCAGTTCTTC
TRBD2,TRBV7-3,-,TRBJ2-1,CASSQAVAGNDEQLF,TGTGCCAGCAGCCAAGCGGTAGCGGGGAATGATGAGCAGCTCTTC
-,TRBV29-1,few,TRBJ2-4,CSVEESPFQYF,TGCAGCGTTGAAGAGTCCCCCTTTCAGTACTTC
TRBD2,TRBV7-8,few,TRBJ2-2,CASSSGTSGFGGELFF,TGTGCCAGCAGCTCCGGGACTAGCGGGTTCGGAGGGGAGCTGTTTTTT
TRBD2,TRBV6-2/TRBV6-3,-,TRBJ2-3,CASSLTGTSSFTQYF,TGTGCCAGCAGTTTAACCGGGACTAGCTCTTTTACGCAGTATTTT
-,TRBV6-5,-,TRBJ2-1,CASSYSNPDSYNEQFF,TGTGCCAGCAGTTACTCGAATCCGGACTCCTACAATGAGCAGTTCTTC
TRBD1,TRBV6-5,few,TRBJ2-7,CASSYQGQGWHEQYF,TGTGCCAGCAGTTACCAAGGACAGGGGTGGCACGAGCAGTACTTC
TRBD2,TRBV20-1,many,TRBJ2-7,CSVSKGTSAGLEQYF,TGCAGTGTCTCAAAAGGGACTAGCGCAGGACTCGAGCAGTACTTC
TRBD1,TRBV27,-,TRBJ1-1,CASSRGPGQGHTEAFF,TGTGCCAGCAGTAGAGGGCCGGGACAGGGTCACACGGAAGCTTTCTTT
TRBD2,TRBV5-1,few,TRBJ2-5,CASSYGLAGDQQYF,TGCGCCAGCAGCTACGGACTAGCGGGAGACCAGCAGTACTTC
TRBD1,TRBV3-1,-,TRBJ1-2,CASSHLRQGENYGYTF,TGTGCCAGCAGCCATCTCCGACAGGGGGAAAACTATGGCTACACCTTC
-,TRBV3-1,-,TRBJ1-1,CASSPGYTEAFF,TGTGCCAGCAGCCCAGGTTACACTGAAGCTTTCTTT
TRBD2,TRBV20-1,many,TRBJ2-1,CSATPYTSGIAFNEQFF,TGCAGTGCTACACCCTACACTAGCGGGATAGCCTTCAATGAGCAGTTCTTC
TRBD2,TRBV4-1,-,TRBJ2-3,CASSPGIAGDTDTQYF,TGCGCCAGCAGCCCCGGGATAGCGGGGGACACAGATACGCAGTATTTT
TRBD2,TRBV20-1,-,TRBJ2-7,CSARDPSGSGNEQYF,TGCAGTGCTAGAGATCCTAGCGGGAGTGGGAATGAGCAGTACTTC
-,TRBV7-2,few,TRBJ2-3,CASSSGFTADTQYF,TGTGCCAGCAGCTCTGGTTTTACAGCAGATACGCAGTATTTT
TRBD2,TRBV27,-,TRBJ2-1,CASSTLAGRYNEQFF,TGTGCCAGCAGTACCCTAGCGGGCCGTTACAATGAGCAGTTCTTC
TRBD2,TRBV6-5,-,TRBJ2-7,CASSYWREGPYEQYF,TGTGCCAGCAGTTACTGGAGGGAGGGCCCCTACGAGCAGTACTTC
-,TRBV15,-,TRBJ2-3,CATSTTNTDTQYF,TGTGCCACCAGCACAACCAACACAGATACGCAGTATTTT
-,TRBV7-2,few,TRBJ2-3,CASSLYETDTQYF,TGTGCCAGCAGCTTATACGAGACAGATACGCAGTATTTT
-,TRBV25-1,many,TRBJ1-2,CASSLGFNYGYTF,TGTGCCAGCAGTCTAGGTTTTAACTATGGCTACACCTTC
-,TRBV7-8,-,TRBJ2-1,CASSYPRGTFSYNEQFF,TGTGCCAGCAGCTACCCTAGGGGGACTTTCTCCTACAATGAGCAGTTCTTC
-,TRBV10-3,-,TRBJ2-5,CAISDSNQETQYF,TGTGCCATCAGTGACAGCAACCAAGAGACCCAGTACTTC
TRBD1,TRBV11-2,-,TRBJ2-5,CASSFTGVGETQYF,TGTGCCAGCAGCTTCACAGGGGTAGGAGAGACCCAGTACTTC
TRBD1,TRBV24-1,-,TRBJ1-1,CATSDGDRGLGTEAFF,TGTGCCACCAGTGATGGCGACAGGGGGCTGGGCACTGAAGCTTTCTTT
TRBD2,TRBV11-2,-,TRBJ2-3,CASSPELAANTDTQYF,TGTGCCAGCAGCCCAGAACTAGCGGCCAACACAGATACGCAGTATTTT
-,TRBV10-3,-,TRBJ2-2,CAISESRYPSHSGELFF,TGTGCCATCAGTGAGTCGCGATACCCCAGCCACAGCGGGGAGCTGTTTTTT
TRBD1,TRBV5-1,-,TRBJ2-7,CARIRQGRVDEQYF,TGCGCCAGAATCAGACAGGGGCGGGTTGACGAGCAGTACTTC
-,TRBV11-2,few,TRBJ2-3,CASSPRGLDTQYF,TGTGCCAGCAGCCCCCGGGGTCTTGATACGCAGTATTTT
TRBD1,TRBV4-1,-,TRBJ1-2,CASSQPGQGENGYTF,TGCGCCAGCAGCCAACCTGGACAGGGCGAGAATGGCTACACCTTC
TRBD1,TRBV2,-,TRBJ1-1,CASSEGGLQGTEAFF,TGTGCCAGCAGTGAAGGGGGGCTACAGGGGACTGAAGCTTTCTTT
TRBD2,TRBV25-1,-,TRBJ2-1,CASGETSGSSRLSYNEQFF,TGTGCCAGCGGAGAGACTAGCGGGAGTTCCCGTCTGTCCTACAATGAGCAGTTCTTC
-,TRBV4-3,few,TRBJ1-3,CASSPQGGPPGNTIYF,TGCGCCAGCAGCCCCCAAGGAGGGCCCCCTGGAAACACCATATATTTT